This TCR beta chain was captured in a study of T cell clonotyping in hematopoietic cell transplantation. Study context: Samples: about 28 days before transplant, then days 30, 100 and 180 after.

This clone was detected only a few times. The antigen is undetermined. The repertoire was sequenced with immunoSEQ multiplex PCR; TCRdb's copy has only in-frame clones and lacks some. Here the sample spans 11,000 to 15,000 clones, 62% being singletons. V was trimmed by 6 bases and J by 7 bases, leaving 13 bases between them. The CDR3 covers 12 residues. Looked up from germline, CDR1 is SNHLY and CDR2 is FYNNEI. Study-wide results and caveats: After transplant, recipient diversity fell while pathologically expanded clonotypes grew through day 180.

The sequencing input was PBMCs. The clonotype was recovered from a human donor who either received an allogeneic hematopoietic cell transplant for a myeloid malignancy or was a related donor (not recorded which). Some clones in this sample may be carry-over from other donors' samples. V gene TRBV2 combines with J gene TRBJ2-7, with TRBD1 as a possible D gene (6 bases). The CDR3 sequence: CASSSQGNEQYF. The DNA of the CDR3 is TGTGCCAGCAGCTCACAGGGTAATGAGCAGTACTTC.